This T cell receptor (beta chain) is drawn from a study of blood T cell repertoires in COVID-19. Authors' methods: Estimation of nucleated cell counts relied on the amplification of reference gene primers. This table comes from immunoSEQ multiplex PCR, and its TCRdb copy is limited to in-frame clones, with some not included. V, J and clone size derive from that table, while D and trimming were established from the DNA sequence. The table lists over 60,000 clones, roughly 76% of them singletons. Germline CDR1 LNHDA, CDR2 SQIVND (reference sequence). The CDR3 spans 16 residues. V trimming: 5 bases; J trimming: 9 bases; junction bases outside the gene matches: 10.

The receptor's source is a woman aged 80 or older with acute or convalescent COVID-19. Material: peripheral blood. The J gene is TRBJ1-6, the V gene TRBV19; 10 nucleotides match TRBD1. In nucleotides, the CDR3 is TGTGCCAGTAGTCGGGGCGGACAGGGGGTCGGTTCACCCCTCCACTTT. Protein sequence: CASSRGGQGVGSPLHF.